The 27 T cell receptor beta chains presented below share a single source sample, sequenced in a study of T cells in Graves' hyperthyroidism and ophthalmopathy. RNA transcripts gave rise to amplified TCR beta CDR3 regions. During a first-round RT-PCR of the TCR CDR3, the HTBI primer set was used. TCRdb itself ran the multiplex PCR reads through MiXCR, one entry per CDR3 protein. The sample lists about 640,000 distinct CDR3 sequences, less than 25% occurring once. Input material: blood. These receptors all stem from a man between 25 and 39 years old with Graves' ophthalmopathy.

This clonotype was observed at least ten times. The chain employs TRBV5-1 and TRBJ1-2; possible D gene TRBD1, 5 bases. From germline, CDR1 is SGHRS and CDR2 YFSETQ. The V gene lost 3 bases and the J gene lost 0 bases, with 9 bases spanning the gap. The CDR3 has 14 residues. The CDR3 is CASSWLTANYGYTF. The CDR3 DNA sequence: TGCGCCAGCAGCTGGCTGACAGCTAACTATGGCTACACCTTC.

This clonotype was seen a few times. This chain joins TRBV2 and TRBJ1-1; D remains ambiguous. This CDR3 has 15 amino acids. CDR1 is SNHLY, CDR2 FYNNEI, per germline. Trimming left V 0 bases short and J 1 base short, with 9 bases between. Here the CDR3 DNA reads TGTGCCAGCAGTGAAGCGATTAGGGCGAACACTGAAGCTTTCTTT. It yields the protein CASSEAIRANTEAFF.

This clonotype was seen ten or more times. The rearrangement links TRBV20-1 to TRBJ1-5, with 7 bases lining up with TRBD1. Germline values: CDR1 DFQATT, CDR2 SNEGSKA (reference sequence). The CDR3 contains 18 residues. Germline trimming cut 4 bases from V and 0 bases from J; bases unmatched to any gene: 15. The CDR3 DNA is TGCAGTGCTATAGATCGGGCAGGGGGAGACTATAGCAATCAGCCCCAGCATTTT. It is translated as CSAIDRAGGDYSNQPQHF.

This clonotype has more than one count but fewer than ten. The chain carries TRBV7-9 and TRBJ1-1; D is undetermined. The CDR3 is made up of 18 amino acids. Germline V gives CDR1 SEHNR, CDR2 FQNEAQ (reference sequence). V was cut by 2 bases and J by 0 bases, with 19 bases left in between. CDR3 in amino acids: CASSLNPLGKGLNTEAFF. The DNA of the CDR3 is TGTGCCAGCAGCTTAAATCCTCTAGGGAAAGGATTGAACACTGAAGCTTTCTTT.

In its sample, this clonotype was seen a few times. This chain uses TRBV2 with TRBJ1-4; the match to TRBD1 covers 7 bases. CDR1 SNHLY and CDR2 FYNNEI come from the germline V gene. Trimming cost V 5 bases and J 5 bases; bases outside gene matches: 5. CDR3 length equals 14 residues. DNA for the CDR3: TGTGCCAGCAGTCGGGACAGAAGGAATGAAAAACTGTTTTTT. This encodes CASSRDRRNEKLFF.

This clonotype was observed many times. The rearrangement links TRBV7-9 to TRBJ2-1; TRBD1 or TRBD2 may be the D gene (5 bases each). The ends were cut back, 5 bases at V and 4 bases at J, with 15 bases in the middle. CDR3 length: 15 amino acids. Germline V CDR1 and CDR2: SEHNR, FQNEAQ (reference sequence). This CDR3 reads CASSPSGRGYNEQFF. The CDR3 DNA is TGTGCCAGCAGCCCCTCGGGACGAGGTTACAATGAGCAGTTCTTC.

This clonotype was picked up many times. This chain uses TRBV12-3 or TRBV12-4 with TRBJ1-2; D gene ambiguous. The CDR3 is 14 residues long. Trimming took 5 bases from V and 4 from J, leaving 14 bases between them. The CDR3 nucleotides are TGTGCCAGCAGTCCCAATAGCGCAGTCTATGGCTACACCTTC. Protein product: CASSPNSAVYGYTF.

In this sample, this clonotype turned up many times. The V call is TRBV10-3, the J call TRBJ2-1; a weak D match, TRBD2 (6 bases). V was cut by 2 bases and J by 4 bases, with 12 bases left in between. Germline CDR1 and CDR2: ENHRY and SYGVKD. The CDR3 has 15 residues. The CDR3 is CAISERSGIYNEQFF. The CDR3 DNA reads TGTGCCATCAGTGAGCGTAGCGGCATTTACAATGAGCAGTTCTTC.

This clonotype appeared a few times. This chain uses TRBV6-1 with TRBJ2-7; perhaps TRBD2 as D (5 bases). Germline CDR1 is MNHNS and CDR2 is SASEGT. The CDR3 extends over 13 amino acids. V was clipped by 4 bases and J by 3 bases, with 10 bases between them. Written as DNA, the CDR3 is TGTGCCAGCAGTGGTTTACTAGGCTACGAGCAGTACTTC. It encodes CASSGLLGYEQYF.

At least ten counts were recorded for this clonotype. This chain joins TRBV2 and TRBJ2-5; 7 bases agree with TRBD1. This CDR3 comprises 13 residues. The junction had 2 bases not matched to a gene; V was cut back by 4 bases and J by 3 bases. CDR1 and CDR2 (germline): SNHLY, FYNNEI. As DNA, the CDR3 is TGTGCCAGCAGTGGGGACAGTAAAGAGACCCAGTACTTC. The encoded protein is CASSGDSKETQYF.

This clonotype was seen at least ten times. The J gene is TRBJ1-6, the V gene TRBV20-1; 7 bases fit TRBD1. This CDR3 has 14 amino acids. With 1 base clipped from V and 6 bases from J, the junction kept 3 bases outside the gene matches. CDR1 and CDR2 (germline): DFQATT, SNEGSKA (reference sequence). Here the CDR3 DNA reads TGCAGTGCTAGAGTGGGACAGAGTAATTCACCCCTCCACTTT. Its protein product is CSARVGQSNSPLHF.

The sample holds a few counts of this clonotype. V gene TRBV29-1 combines with J gene TRBJ2-3; D assignment may be TRBD1 or TRBD2 (5 bases each). CDR1 and CDR2 from the germline V gene are SQVTM and ANQGSEA. V lost 8 bases to trimming and J lost 3 bases, with 21 bases between them. The CDR3 totals 15 residues. The CDR3 DNA sequence: TGCAGCTACAGTCGGGGCCTCGTGGGGACAGATACGCAGTATTTT. Protein: CSYSRGLVGTDTQYF.

This chain uses TRBV27 with TRBJ1-2; D gene unclear. The CDR3 totals 15 residues. V lost 0 bases and J lost 0, with 8 bases in between. The germline V gene encodes CDR1 MNHEY and CDR2 SMNVEV (reference sequence). Here the CDR3 reads CASSLSGRTNYGYTF. DNA of the CDR3: TGTGCCAGCAGTTTATCTGGGAGAACTAACTATGGCTACACCTTC.

This clonotype has only a few counts. Here the CDR3 reads CSASPWAAYEQYF. The CDR3 DNA follows: TGCAGTGCCTCCCCTTGGGCAGCCTACGAGCAGTACTTC. V and J are TRBV20-1 and TRBJ2-7; the D is unclear. This CDR3 region has 13 residues. In germline, CDR1 is DFQATT, CDR2 SNEGSKA (reference sequence). V was cut by 6 bases and J by 2 bases, with 14 bases left in between.

This sequence joins TRBV7-9 and TRBJ2-5, with D perhaps matching TRBD1 (6 bases). The CDR3 length is 15 residues. Germline assignment: CDR1 SEHNR and CDR2 FQNEAQ (reference sequence). Trimming cost V 3 bases and J 1 base, with 12 bases left between them. CDR3 in DNA: TGTGCCAGCAGCTTGGGGGCGGTATTCCAAGAGACCCAGTACTTC. Its protein is CASSLGAVFQETQYF.

This clonotype was seen more than once but under ten times. This chain joins TRBV4-1 and TRBJ2-7; D possibly corresponds to TRBD1 (6 bases). Deletions cut 3 bases from V and 5 bases from J, with 17 bases between. The CDR3 runs 15 residues. The germline V gene encodes CDR1 MGHRA and CDR2 YSYEKL. The CDR3 sequence: CASSQKDSNRHEQYF. CDR3 DNA: TGCGCCAGCAGCCAGAAGGACAGCAACCGGCACGAGCAGTACTTC.

This clonotype was counted many times. The chain joins TRBV6-1 to TRBJ2-5, with 8 nucleotides matching TRBD2. Germline V CDR1 and CDR2: MNHNS, SASEGT. The J segment lost 2 bases and the V segment lost 5 bases, leaving 10 bases of the junction unmatched. This CDR3 has 16 residues. The CDR3 DNA sequence: TGTGCCAGCAGTAAAAGCGGGACTAGTTGGCAAGAGACCCAGTACTTC. Protein: CASSKSGTSWQETQYF.

This clonotype was detected a few times. The V and J genes are TRBV25-1 and TRBJ2-2, with TRBD1 identical over 7 bases. The V gene's germline CDR1 is MGHDK and CDR2 SYGVNS. V lost 4 bases, J lost 1 base, and 3 bases stayed unmatched. The CDR3 spans 15 residues. The CDR3 nucleotides read TGTGCCAGCAGTGGAGGACAGGAGAACACCGGGGAGCTGTTTTTT. Translation gives CASSGGQENTGELFF.

This clonotype was counted many times. CDR3 region: CAWNRVGTPWFF. The DNA for the CDR3 is TGTGCCTGGAATCGGGTCGGGACCCCTTGGTTCTTC. J is TRBJ2-1 and V is TRBV30, with D perhaps TRBD1 or TRBD2 (5 bases each). Looked up from germline, CDR1 is GTSNPN and CDR2 is SVGIG (reference sequence). V shed 4 bases and J shed 15 bases, with 19 bases lying between them. This CDR3 has 12 amino acids.

The CDR3 protein is CSARDRVEAKNIQYF. The CDR3 coding sequence is TGCAGTGCTAGAGATCGAGTTGAAGCCAAAAACATTCAGTACTTC. The gene calls are TRBV20-1 and TRBJ2-4; no firm D call. The CDR3 consists of 15 residues. V gave up 0 bases and J gave up 0 bases, with 9 bases separating them. Looked up from germline, CDR1 is DFQATT and CDR2 is SNEGSKA (reference sequence).

The table lists this clonotype with a few counts. The CDR3 loop is CSATPQRVYQETQYF. The CDR3 region has the DNA TGCAGTGCTACCCCCCAGCGGGTGTACCAAGAGACCCAGTACTTC. This rearrangement joins TRBV20-1 to TRBJ2-5; D might be TRBD2 (6 bases). The germline gives CDR1 DFQATT, CDR2 SNEGSKA (reference sequence). With 4 bases removed from V and 0 bases from J, the gap between germline ends came to 15 bases. The CDR3 totals 15 residues.

There are many counts of this clonotype. The chain links TRBV10-3 to TRBJ2-2; 10 positions agree with TRBD1. This CDR3 has 16 residues. V gave up 3 bases and J gave up 7 bases; unmatched junction bases: 8. CDR1 is ENHRY and CDR2 is SYGVKD in the germline V gene. The CDR3 nucleotides are TGTGCCATCAGTGATTTCCCAGGACAGGGGGTCGGGGAGCTGTTTTTT. Protein product: CAISDFPGQGVGELFF.

This clonotype was detected ten times or more. The chain links TRBV28 to TRBJ2-7; the D is unclear. CDR3 length: 13 residues. Trimming pared 3 bases from V and 1 base from J, leaving 7 bases between. CDR1 is MDHEN and CDR2 is SYDVKM in the germline V gene. The CDR3 sequence: CASSFQGSYEQYF. The CDR3 region has the DNA TGTGCCAGCAGTTTTCAAGGGTCCTACGAGCAGTACTTC.

This clonotype was found a few times. The J gene is TRBJ2-7, the V gene TRBV29-1; 8 bases match TRBD2. V dropped 3 bases and J dropped 2; count of bases not matched to a gene: 0. The CDR3 loop spans 12 amino acids. The germline gives CDR1 SQVTM, CDR2 ANQGSEA. This CDR3 reads CSVEGLAYEQYF. The CDR3 region has the DNA TGCAGCGTTGAGGGACTAGCCTACGAGCAGTACTTC.

This clonotype was detected ten times or more. The chain links TRBV30 to TRBJ2-5, with TRBD2 matching 7 bases. The V gene's germline CDR1 is GTSNPN and CDR2 SVGIG (reference sequence). This CDR3 contains 10 residues. V dropped 5 bases and J dropped 13; count of bases not matched to a gene: 7. The CDR3 sequence is CAWSSGLTYF. The DNA of the CDR3 is TGTGCCTGGTCTTCGGGACTAACGTACTTC. The entire variable domain, with the rest obtained from reference TRBV30 and TRBJ2-5, is as follows: SQTIHQWPATLVQPVGSPLSLECTVEGTSNPNLYWYRQAAGRGLQLLFYSVGIGQISSEVPQNLSASRPQDRQFILSSKKLLLSDSGFYLCAWSSGLTYFGPGTRLLVL.

There are many counts of this clonotype. The chain couples TRBV27 to TRBJ1-2, with D perhaps matching TRBD1 (6 bases). The CDR3 consists of 14 residues. Trimming shortened V by 0 bases and J by 6 bases, and 11 bases separated the two germline ends. Germline V lookup: CDR1 MNHEY, CDR2 SMNVEV (reference sequence). Here the CDR3 reads CASSLSGGADGYTF. Written as DNA, the CDR3 is TGTGCCAGCAGTTTATCTGGGGGCGCGGATGGCTACACCTTC.

This clonotype was seen repeatedly, ten times or more. J is TRBJ1-5 and V is TRBV28; D possibly corresponds to TRBD1 (5 bases). This CDR3 spans 14 amino acids. Trimming pared 5 bases from V and 6 bases from J, leaving 14 bases between. Germline V gene data show CDR1 as MDHEN and CDR2 as SYDVKM. In DNA form, the CDR3 reads TGTGCCAGCAGTAGTGGGGGGTCAGCTCAGCCCCAGCATTTT. It specifies CASSSGGSAQPQHF.